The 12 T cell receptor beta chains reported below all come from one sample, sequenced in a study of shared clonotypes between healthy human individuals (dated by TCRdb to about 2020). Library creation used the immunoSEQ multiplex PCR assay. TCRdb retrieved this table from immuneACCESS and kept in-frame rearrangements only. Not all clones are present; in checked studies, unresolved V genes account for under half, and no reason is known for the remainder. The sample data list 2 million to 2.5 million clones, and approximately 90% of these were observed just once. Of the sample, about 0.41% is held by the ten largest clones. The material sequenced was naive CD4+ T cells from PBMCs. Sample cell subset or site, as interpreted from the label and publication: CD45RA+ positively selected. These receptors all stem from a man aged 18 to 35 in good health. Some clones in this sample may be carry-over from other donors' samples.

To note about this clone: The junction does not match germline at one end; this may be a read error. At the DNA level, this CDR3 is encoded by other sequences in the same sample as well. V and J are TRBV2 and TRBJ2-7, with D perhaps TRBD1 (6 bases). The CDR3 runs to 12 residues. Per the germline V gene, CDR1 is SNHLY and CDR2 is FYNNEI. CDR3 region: CASREGGYEQYF. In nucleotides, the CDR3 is TGTGCCAGCAGGGAAGGGGGCTACGAGCAGTACTTC. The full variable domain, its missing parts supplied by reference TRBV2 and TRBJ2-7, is EPEVTQTPSHQVTQMGQEVILRCVPISNHLYFYWYRQILGQKVEFLVSFYNNEISEKSEIFDDQFSVERPDGSNFTLKIRSTKLEDSAMYFCASREGGYEQYFGPGTRLTVT.

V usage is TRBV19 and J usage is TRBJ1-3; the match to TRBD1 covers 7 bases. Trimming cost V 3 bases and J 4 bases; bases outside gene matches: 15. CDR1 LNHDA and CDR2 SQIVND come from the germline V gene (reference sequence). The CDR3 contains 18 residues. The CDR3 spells CASSMLGYKQGRGNTIYF. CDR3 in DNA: TGTGCCAGTAGTATGTTGGGCTACAAACAGGGGCGCGGAAACACCATATATTTT.

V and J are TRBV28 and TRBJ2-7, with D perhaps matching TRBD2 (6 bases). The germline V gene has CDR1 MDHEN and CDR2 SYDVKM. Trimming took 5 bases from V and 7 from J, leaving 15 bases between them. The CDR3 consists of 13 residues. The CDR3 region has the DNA TGTGCCAGCAGTGGCGGACTACGTACTGAGCAGTACTTC. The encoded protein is CASSGGLRTEQYF.

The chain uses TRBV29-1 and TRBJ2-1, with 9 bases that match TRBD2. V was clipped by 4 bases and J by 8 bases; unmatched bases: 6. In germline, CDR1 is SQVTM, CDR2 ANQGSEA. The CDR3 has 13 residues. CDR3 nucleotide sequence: TGCAGCGTTGTAGGGCGGGAGGGCCATGAGCAGTTCTTC. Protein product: CSVVGREGHEQFF.

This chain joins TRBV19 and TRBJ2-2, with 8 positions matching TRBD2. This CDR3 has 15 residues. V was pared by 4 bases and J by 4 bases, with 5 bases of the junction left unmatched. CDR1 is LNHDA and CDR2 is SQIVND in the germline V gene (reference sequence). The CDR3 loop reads CASSTSGFSTGELFF. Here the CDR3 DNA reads TGTGCCAGTAGTACTAGCGGGTTCTCCACCGGGGAGCTGTTTTTT. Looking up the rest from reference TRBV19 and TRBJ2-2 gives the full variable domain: DGGITQSPKYLFRKEGQNVTLSCEQNLNHDAMYWYRQDPGQGLRLIYYSQIVNDFQKGDIAEGYSVSREKKESFPLTVTSAQKNPTAFYLCASSTSGFSTGELFFGEGSRLTVL.

CDR3 in amino acids: CASSKTGGTYNEQFF. Written as DNA, the CDR3 is TGTGCCAGCAGCAAAACAGGGGGAACCTACAATGAGCAGTTCTTC. The V and J genes are TRBV7-2 and TRBJ2-1; the match to TRBD1 covers 8 bases. V gave up 5 bases and J gave up 2 bases; unmatched junction bases: 5. The germline CDR1 and CDR2 sequences are SGHTA and FQGNSA. The CDR3 has 15 residues.

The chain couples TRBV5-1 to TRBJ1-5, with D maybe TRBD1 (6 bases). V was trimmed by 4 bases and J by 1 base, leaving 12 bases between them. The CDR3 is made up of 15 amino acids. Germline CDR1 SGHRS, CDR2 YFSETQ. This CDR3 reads CASSVTTGSNQPQHF. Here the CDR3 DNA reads TGCGCCAGCAGCGTTACGACAGGAAGCAATCAGCCCCAGCATTTT.

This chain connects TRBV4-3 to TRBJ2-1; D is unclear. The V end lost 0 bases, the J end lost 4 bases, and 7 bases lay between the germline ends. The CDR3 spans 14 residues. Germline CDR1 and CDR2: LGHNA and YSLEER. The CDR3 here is CASSQESVYNEQFF. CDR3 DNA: TGCGCCAGCAGCCAAGAATCCGTATACAATGAGCAGTTCTTC.

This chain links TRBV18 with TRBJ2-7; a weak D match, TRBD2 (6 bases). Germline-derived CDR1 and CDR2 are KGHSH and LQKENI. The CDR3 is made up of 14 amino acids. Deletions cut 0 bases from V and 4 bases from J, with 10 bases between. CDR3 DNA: TGTGCCAGCTCACCACCGGGGACTCCATACGAGCAGTACTTC. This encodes CASSPPGTPYEQYF.

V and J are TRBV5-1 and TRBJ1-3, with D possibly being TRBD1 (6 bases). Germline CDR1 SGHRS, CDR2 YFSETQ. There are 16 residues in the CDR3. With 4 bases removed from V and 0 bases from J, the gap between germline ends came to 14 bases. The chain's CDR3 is CASSAELGASGNTIYF. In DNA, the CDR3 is TGCGCCAGCAGCGCTGAGCTGGGGGCCTCTGGAAACACCATATATTTT.

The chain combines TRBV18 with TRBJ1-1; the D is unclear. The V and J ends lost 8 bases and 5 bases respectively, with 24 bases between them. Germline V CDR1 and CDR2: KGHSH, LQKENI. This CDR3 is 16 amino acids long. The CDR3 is CASPGAGGLGGTEAFF. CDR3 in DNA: TGTGCCAGCCCCGGCGCCGGAGGTCTAGGAGGTACTGAAGCTTTCTTT.

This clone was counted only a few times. CDR3 in DNA: TGTGCCAGTGGGGCCACTGAAGCTTTCTTT. This encodes CASGATEAFF. This rearrangement joins TRBV28 to TRBJ1-1; D possibly corresponds to TRBD1 (5 bases). This CDR3 is 10 amino acids long. Per germline, CDR1 MDHEN and CDR2 SYDVKM. V was trimmed by 9 bases and J by 4 bases, leaving 6 bases between them.